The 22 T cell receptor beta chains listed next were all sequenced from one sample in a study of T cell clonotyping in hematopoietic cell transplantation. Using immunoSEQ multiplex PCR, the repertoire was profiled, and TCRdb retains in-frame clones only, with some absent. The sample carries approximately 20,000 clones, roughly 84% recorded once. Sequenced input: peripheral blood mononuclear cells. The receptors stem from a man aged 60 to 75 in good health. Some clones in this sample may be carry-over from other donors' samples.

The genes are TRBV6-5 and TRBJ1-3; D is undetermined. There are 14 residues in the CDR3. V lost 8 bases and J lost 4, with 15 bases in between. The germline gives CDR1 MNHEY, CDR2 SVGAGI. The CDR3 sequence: CASQRSGGGNTIYF. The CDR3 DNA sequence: TGTGCCAGCCAAAGGTCCGGAGGGGGAAACACCATATATTTT.

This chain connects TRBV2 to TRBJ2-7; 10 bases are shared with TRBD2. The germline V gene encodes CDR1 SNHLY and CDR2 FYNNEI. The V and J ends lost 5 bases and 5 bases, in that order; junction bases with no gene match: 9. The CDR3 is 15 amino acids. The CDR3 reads CASSRLAGVSHEQYF. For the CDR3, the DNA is TGTGCCAGCAGTAGGCTAGCGGGAGTTTCCCACGAGCAGTACTTC.

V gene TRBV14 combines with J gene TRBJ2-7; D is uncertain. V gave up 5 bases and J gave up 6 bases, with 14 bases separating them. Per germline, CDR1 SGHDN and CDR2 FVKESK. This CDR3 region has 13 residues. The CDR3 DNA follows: TGTGCCAGCAGCGCCCGGATAAGAGCCGAGCAGTACTTC. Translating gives CASSARIRAEQYF.

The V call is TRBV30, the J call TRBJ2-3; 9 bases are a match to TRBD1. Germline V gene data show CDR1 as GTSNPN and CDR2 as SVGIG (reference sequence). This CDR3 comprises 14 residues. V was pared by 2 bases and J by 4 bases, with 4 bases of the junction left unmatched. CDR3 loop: CAWSLGQGSDTQYF. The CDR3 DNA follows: TGTGCCTGGAGTTTGGGACAGGGATCAGATACGCAGTATTTT.

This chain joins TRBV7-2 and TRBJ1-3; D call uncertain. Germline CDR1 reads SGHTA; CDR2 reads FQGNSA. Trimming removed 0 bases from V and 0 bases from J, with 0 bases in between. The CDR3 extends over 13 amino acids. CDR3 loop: CASSLASGNTIYF. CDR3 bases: TGTGCCAGCAGCTTAGCCTCTGGAAACACCATATATTTT.

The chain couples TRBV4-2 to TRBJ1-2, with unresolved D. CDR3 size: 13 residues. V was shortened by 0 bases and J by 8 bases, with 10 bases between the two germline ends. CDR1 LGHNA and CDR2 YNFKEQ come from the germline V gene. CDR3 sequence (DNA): TGTGCCAGCAGCCAAGAAGGCGCTTCCGGCTACACCTTC. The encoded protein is CASSQEGASGYTF.

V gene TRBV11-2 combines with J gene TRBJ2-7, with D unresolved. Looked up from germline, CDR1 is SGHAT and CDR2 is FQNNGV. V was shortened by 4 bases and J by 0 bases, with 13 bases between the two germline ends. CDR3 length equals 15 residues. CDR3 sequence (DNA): TGTGCCAGCAGCTCCACCCTCATTCCCTCCTACGAGCAGTACTTC. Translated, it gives CASSSTLIPSYEQYF.

The CDR3 DNA sequence: TGTGCCAGCAGTTACCAGCCAGGGACCTACGAGCAGTACTTC. It encodes CASSYQPGTYEQYF. This sequence joins TRBV6-5 and TRBJ2-7; a possible D gene is TRBD1 (5 bases). Trimming left V 2 bases short and J 2 bases short, with 10 bases between. Germline V gives CDR1 MNHEY, CDR2 SVGAGI. The CDR3 is 14 residues long.

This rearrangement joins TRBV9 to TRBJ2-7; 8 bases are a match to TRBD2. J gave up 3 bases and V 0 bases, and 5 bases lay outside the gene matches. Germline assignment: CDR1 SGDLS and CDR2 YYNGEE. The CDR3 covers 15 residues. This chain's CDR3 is CASSVAAGTSYEQYF. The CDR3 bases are TGTGCCAGCAGCGTAGCTGCGGGGACTAGCTACGAGCAGTACTTC.

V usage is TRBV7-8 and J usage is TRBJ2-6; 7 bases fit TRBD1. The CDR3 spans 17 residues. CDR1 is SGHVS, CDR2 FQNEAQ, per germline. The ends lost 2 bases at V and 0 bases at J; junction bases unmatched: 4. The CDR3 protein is CASSLRDSYSGANVLTF. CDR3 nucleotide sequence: TGTGCCAGCAGCTTACGGGACAGCTACTCTGGGGCCAACGTCCTGACTTTC.

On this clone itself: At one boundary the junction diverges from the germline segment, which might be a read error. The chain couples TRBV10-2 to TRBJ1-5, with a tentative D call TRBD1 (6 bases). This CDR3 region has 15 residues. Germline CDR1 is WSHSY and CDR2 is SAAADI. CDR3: CASSESGHRNQPQHF. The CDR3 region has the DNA TGCGCCAGCAGTGAGTCGGGACACCGCAATCAGCCCCAGCACTTT.

The CDR3, as DNA: TGTGCCAGCAGCGTTACCGGGGGCCTCCAAGAGACCCAGTACTTC. Translating gives CASSVTGGLQETQYF. The genes are TRBV9 and TRBJ2-5; D may correspond to TRBD1 or TRBD2 (6 bases each). The CDR3 loop spans 15 amino acids. Trimming removed 2 bases from V and 1 base from J, with 12 bases in between. Germline values: CDR1 SGDLS, CDR2 YYNGEE.

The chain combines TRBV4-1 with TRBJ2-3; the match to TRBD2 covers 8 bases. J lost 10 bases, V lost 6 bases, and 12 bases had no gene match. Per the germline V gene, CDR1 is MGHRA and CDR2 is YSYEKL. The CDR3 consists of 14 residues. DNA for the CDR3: TGCGCCAGCAGTTCCACGGGGGGGATAGCCCCGCAGTATTTT. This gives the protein CASSSTGGIAPQYF.

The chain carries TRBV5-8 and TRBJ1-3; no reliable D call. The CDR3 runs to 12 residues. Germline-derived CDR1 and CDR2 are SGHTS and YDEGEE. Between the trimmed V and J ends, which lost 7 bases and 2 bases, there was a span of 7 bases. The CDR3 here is CASRRTGNTIYF. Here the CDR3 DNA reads TGTGCCAGCCGGAGGACTGGAAACACCATATATTTT.

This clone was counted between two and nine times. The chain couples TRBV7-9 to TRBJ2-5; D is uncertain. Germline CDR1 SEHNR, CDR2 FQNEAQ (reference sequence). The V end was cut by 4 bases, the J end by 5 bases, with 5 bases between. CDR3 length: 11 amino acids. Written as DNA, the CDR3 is TGTGCCAGCAGCTATTTGGAGACCCAGTACTTC. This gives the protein CASSYLETQYF.

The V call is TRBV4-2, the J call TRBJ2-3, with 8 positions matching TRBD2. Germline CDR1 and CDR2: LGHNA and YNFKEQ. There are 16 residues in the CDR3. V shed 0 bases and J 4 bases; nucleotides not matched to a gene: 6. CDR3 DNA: TGTGCCAGCAGCCAAGATGCTACAGCGGGAGCAGATACGCAGTATTTT. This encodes CASSQDATAGADTQYF.

This chain's CDR3 is CASSTPGQGNYGYTF. CDR3 DNA: TGTGCCAGTAGTACTCCGGGACAGGGTAACTATGGCTACACCTTC. The J gene is TRBJ1-2, the V gene TRBV19, with 9 bases fitting TRBD1. Looked up from germline, CDR1 is LNHDA and CDR2 is SQIVND (reference sequence). V lost 4 bases, J lost 1 base, and 4 bases stayed unmatched. There are 15 residues in the CDR3.

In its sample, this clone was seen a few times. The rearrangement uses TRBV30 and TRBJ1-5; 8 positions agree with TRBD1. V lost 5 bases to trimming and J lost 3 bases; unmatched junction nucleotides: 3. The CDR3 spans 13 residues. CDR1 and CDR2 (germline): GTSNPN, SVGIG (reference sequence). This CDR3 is CAWDRGNNQPQHF. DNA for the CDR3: TGTGCCTGGGACAGGGGAAACAATCAGCCCCAGCATTTT.

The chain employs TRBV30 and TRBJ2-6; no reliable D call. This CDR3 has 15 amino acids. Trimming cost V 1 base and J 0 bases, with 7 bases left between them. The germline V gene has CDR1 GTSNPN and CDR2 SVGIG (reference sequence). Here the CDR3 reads CAWSGQISGANVLTF. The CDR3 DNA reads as TGTGCCTGGAGTGGCCAGATCTCTGGGGCCAACGTCCTGACTTTC. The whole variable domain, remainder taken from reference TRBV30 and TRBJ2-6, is SQTIHQWPATLVQPVGSPLSLECTVEGTSNPNLYWYRQAAGRGLQLLFYSVGIGQISSEVPQNLSASRPQDRQFILSSKKLLLSDSGFYLCAWSGQISGANVLTFGAGSRLTVL.

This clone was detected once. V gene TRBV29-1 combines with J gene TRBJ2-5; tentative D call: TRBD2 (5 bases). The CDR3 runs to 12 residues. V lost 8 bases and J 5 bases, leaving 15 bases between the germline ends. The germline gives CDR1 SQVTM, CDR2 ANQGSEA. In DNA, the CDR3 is TGCAGCTCTGCGGACGGGGATGAGACCCAGTACTTC. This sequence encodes CSSADGDETQYF.

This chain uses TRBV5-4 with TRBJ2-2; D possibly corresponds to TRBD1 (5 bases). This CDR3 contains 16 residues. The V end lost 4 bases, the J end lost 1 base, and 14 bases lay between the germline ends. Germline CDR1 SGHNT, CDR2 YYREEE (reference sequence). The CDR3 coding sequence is TGTGCCAGCAGCCTCGAGACAGCCTTGAACACCGGGGAGCTGTTTTTT. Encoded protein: CASSLETALNTGELFF.

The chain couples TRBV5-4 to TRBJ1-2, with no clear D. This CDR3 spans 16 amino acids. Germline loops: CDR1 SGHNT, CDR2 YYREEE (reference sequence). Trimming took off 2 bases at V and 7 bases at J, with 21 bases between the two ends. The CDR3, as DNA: TGTGCCAGCAGCTTCCCACGGCTGATAGGGTCTCCTGGCTACACCTTC. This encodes CASSFPRLIGSPGYTF. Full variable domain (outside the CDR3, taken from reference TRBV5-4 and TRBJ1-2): ETGVTQSPTHLIKTRGQQVTLRCSSQSGHNTVSWYQQALGQGPQFIFQYYREEENGRGNFPPRFSGLQFPNYSSELNVNALELDDSALYLCASSFPRLIGSPGYTFGSGTRLTVV.